The 8 T cell receptor beta chains in this list originate from one sample, sequenced in a study of identical twins. TCRdb passed the 5' RACE reads through MiXCR, listing each CDR3 protein once. The sample shows about 250,000 distinct CDR3 sequences, approximately 7.3% of them seen only once. This same sample was also taken into another study, of yellow fever vaccine responses in identical twins.

The sequenced sample consisted of CD8+ T cells sorted from blood. The source is a young woman in good health.

Many counts were recorded for this clonotype. The chain joins TRBV12-3 or TRBV12-4 to TRBJ2-1, with 7 bases lining up with TRBD1. The CDR3 extends over 14 amino acids. The trim removed 6 bases at V and 0 bases at J, leaving 2 bases unmatched. The CDR3 sequence is CASSGTVSYNEQFF. The CDR3 nucleotides are TGTGCCAGCAGCGGGACAGTCTCCTACAATGAGCAGTTCTTC.

This clonotype was seen many times. V gene TRBV12-3 or TRBV12-4 combines with J gene TRBJ1-5; 7 bases align to TRBD1. This CDR3 has 13 residues. Trimming removed 6 bases from V and 10 bases from J; junction bases left unmatched: 9. CDR3 bases: TGTGCCAGCAGCTCAGGGGGGATTAGACCCCAGCATTTT. Translation gives CASSSGGIRPQHF.

This clonotype was observed at least ten times. The V gene is TRBV20-1, the J gene TRBJ2-2; D uncertain. V lost 2 bases, J lost 1 base, and 14 bases lay in between. CDR3 length: 16 residues. From germline, CDR1 is DFQATT and CDR2 SNEGSKA (reference sequence). The CDR3 loop reads CSARTPGVRNTGELFF. DNA of the CDR3: TGCAGTGCTAGAACCCCTGGAGTTAGGAACACCGGGGAGCTGTTTTTT.

In its sample, this clonotype was seen many times. The chain joins TRBV5-1 to TRBJ1-2; D possibly corresponds to TRBD1 (5 bases). Germline V gene data show CDR1 as SGHRS and CDR2 as YFSETQ. The CDR3 sequence is 14 residues long. Deletions cut 0 bases from V and 7 bases from J, with 13 bases between. CDR3 region: CASSLESTVLGYTF. CDR3 DNA: TGCGCCAGCAGCTTGGAGTCGACAGTTCTTGGCTACACCTTC.

The chain is built from TRBV12-3 or TRBV12-4 and TRBJ2-1; no clear D gene. This CDR3 is built from 16 residues. V shed 6 bases and J shed 6 bases, with 21 bases lying between them. DNA of the CDR3: TGTGCCAGCAGCTCCCTAGTCCCCTCTTATGGCAATGAGCAGTTCTTC. It specifies CASSSLVPSYGNEQFF.

The chain uses TRBV29-1 and TRBJ2-7; 11 bases are shared with TRBD1. The germline CDR1 and CDR2 sequences are SQVTM and ANQGSEA. V shed 2 bases and J 2 bases; nucleotides not matched to a gene: 11. The CDR3 is 17 residues long. In DNA form, the CDR3 reads TGCAGCGTTGAATGGTGGGGTTCGGGACAGGGGGCCTACGAGCAGTACTTC. This encodes CSVEWWGSGQGAYEQYF.

This clonotype was recorded at least ten times. The rearrangement links TRBV9 to TRBJ1-1; possible D gene TRBD1, 6 bases. The CDR3 contains 15 residues. V was pared by 0 bases and J by 1 base, with 10 bases between. Germline loops: CDR1 SGDLS, CDR2 YYNGEE. The CDR3 is CASSVAWGANTEAFF. The DNA of the CDR3 is TGTGCCAGCAGCGTAGCTTGGGGGGCGAACACTGAAGCTTTCTTT.

This clonotype was detected many times. The genes are TRBV6-1 and TRBJ1-1, with 7 bases identical to TRBD1. The CDR3 contains 14 residues. Trimming removed 3 bases from V and 0 bases from J; junction bases left unmatched: 1. Germline assignment: CDR1 MNHNS and CDR2 SASEGT. The CDR3 here is CASSEGQMNTEAFF. CDR3 bases: TGTGCCAGCAGTGAGGGACAGATGAACACTGAAGCTTTCTTT.